This T cell receptor (beta chain) is from a study of blood T cell repertoires in COVID-19. Study summary: Acute-phase and convalescent COVID-19 samples originated in the United States, Italy and Spain.

There are a few counts of this clone. Original handling: Using reference gene primer amplification, nucleated cell counts were estimated. The data were produced by immunoSEQ multiplex PCR, yet TCRdb's version contains in-frame clones alone and is incomplete. V and J calls plus clone size are reproduced from that table; the DNA served to infer D and trimming. Found here are about 98,000 clones, approximately 86% of them singletons; the top ten hold 10%. This sequence was found in a man in his forties or fifties with acute or convalescent COVID-19. The specimen was peripheral blood.

CDR3 nucleotides: TGTGCCAGTAGTACGCGGGCCAACTACGAGCAGTACTTC. This codes for CASSTRANYEQYF. The chain joins TRBV19 to TRBJ2-7; tentatively, D is TRBD2 (5 bases). Deletions cut 4 bases from V and 3 bases from J, with 10 bases between. Germline V gene sequence: CDR1 LNHDA, CDR2 SQIVND (reference sequence). The CDR3 contains 13 residues. The complete variable domain, with remaining parts taken from reference TRBV19 and TRBJ2-7, reads DGGITQSPKYLFRKEGQNVTLSCEQNLNHDAMYWYRQDPGQGLRLIYYSQIVNDFQKGDIAEGYSVSREKKESFPLTVTSAQKNPTAFYLCASSTRANYEQYFGPGTRLTVT.